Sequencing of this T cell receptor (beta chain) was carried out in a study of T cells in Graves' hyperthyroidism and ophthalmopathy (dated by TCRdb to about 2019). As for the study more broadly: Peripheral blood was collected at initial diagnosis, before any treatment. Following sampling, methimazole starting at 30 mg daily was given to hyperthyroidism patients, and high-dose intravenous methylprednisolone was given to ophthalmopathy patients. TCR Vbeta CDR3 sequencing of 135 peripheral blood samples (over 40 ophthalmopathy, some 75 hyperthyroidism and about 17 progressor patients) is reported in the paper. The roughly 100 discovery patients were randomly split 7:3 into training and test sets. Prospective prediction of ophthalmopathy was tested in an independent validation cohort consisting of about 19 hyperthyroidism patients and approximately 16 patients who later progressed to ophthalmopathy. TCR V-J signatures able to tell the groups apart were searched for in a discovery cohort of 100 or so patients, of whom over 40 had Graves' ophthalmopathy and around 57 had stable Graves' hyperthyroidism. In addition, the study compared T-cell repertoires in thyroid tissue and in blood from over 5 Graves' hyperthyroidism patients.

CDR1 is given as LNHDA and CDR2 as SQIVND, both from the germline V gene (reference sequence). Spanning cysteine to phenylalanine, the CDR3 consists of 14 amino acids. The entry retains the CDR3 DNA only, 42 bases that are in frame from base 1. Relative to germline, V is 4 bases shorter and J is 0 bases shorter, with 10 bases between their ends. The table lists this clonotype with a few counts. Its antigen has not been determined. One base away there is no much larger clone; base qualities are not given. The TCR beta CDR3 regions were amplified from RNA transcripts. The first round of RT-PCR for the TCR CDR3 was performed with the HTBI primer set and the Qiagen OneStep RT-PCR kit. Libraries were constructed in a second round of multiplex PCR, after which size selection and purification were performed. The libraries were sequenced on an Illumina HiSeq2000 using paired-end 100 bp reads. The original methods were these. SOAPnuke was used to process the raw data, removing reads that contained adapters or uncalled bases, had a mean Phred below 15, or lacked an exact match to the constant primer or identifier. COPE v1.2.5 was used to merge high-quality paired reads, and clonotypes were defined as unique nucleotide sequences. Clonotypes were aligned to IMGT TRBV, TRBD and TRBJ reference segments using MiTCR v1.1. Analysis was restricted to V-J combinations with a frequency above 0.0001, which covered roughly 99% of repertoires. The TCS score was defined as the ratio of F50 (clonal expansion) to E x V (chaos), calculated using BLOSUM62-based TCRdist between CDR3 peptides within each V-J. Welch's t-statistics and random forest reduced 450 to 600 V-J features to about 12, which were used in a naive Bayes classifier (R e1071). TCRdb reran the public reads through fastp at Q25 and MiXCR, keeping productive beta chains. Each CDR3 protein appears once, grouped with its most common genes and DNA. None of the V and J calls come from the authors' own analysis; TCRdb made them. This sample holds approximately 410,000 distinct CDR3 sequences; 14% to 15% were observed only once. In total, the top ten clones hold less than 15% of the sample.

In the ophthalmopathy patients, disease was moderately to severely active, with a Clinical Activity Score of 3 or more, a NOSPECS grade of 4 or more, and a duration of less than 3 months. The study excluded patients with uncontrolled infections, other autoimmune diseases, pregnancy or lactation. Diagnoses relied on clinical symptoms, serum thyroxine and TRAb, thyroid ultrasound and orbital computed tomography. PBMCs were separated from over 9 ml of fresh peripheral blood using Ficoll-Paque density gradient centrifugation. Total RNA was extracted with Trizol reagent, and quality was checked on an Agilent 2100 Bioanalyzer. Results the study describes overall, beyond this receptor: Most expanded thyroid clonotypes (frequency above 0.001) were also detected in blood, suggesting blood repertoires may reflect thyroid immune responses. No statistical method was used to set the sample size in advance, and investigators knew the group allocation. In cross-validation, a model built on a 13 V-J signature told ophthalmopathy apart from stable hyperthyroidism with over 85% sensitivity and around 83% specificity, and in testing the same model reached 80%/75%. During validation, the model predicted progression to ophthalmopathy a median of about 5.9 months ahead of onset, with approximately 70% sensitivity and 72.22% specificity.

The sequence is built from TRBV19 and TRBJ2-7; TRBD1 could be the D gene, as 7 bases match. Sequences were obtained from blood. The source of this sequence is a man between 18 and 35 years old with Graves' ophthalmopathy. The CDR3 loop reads CASSTGDSSYEQYF. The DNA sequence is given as TGTGCCAGTAGTACGGGGGACAGCTCCTACGAGCAGTACTTC.